The subject of this entry is one TCR beta chain. This sample is part of a study of T cell repertoires in cytomegalovirus infection. Study information: Public TCR beta signatures marked donors with CMV infection and the matching HLA.

The CDR3 covers 14 residues. Between the trimmed V and J ends, which lost 0 bases and 2 bases, there was a span of 8 bases. The germline V gene encodes CDR1 SGDLS and CDR2 YYNGEE. Each CDR3 protein is one row after TCRdb ran MiXCR on the reads. The sample has about 740,000 distinct CDR3 sequences, roughly a third seen once. The clonotype originates from a human donor in good health (CMV status not recorded). Some clones in this sample may be carry-over from other donors' samples. The material sequenced was PBMCs. This rearrangement joins TRBV9 to TRBJ1-1, with no clear D. CDR3 sequence reads: CASSVDPTNTEAFF. CDR3 in DNA: TGTGCCAGCAGCGTAGATCCAACCAACACTGAAGCTTTCTTT. Based on the CDR3 plus reference TRBV9 and TRBJ1-1, the full variable domain is DSGVTQTPKHLITATGQRVTLRCSPRSGDLSVYWYQQSLDQGLQFLIQYYNGEERAKGNILERFSAQQFPDLHSELNLSSLELGDSALYFCASSVDPTNTEAFFGQGTRLTVV.